The sample holds many counts of the clone carrying this TCR beta chain. Time point reported: patch test 1, 2 weeks after DPC sensitization. Specified treatment: therapeutic diphenylcyclopropenone sensitization with weekly scalp DPC. The sample originates from a study of human T cells and chemical hapten exposure. From germline, CDR1 is LGHDT and CDR2 YNNKEL (reference sequence). CDR3 size: 15 residues. V lost 0 bases and J lost 2, with 10 bases in between. MiXCR, applied by TCRdb to the RACE reads, yields one record per CDR3 protein. The sample comprises approximately 400,000 distinct CDR3 sequences, roughly 4.8% of which are singletons, and about 2.2% rests with the top ten.

This chain links TRBV3-1 with TRBJ1-1, with D unclear. This specimen was whole blood, taken in connection with sensitization to the hapten diphenylcyclopropenone (DPC). This clonotype was obtained from a woman aged 45-60 years with alopecia areata. Some clones in this sample may be carry-over from other donors' samples. CDR3 DNA sequence: TGTGCCAGCAGCCAAGAAGGCGGGCCTAACACTGAAGCTTTCTTT. As protein: CASSQEGGPNTEAFF. The full variable domain, its missing parts supplied by reference TRBV3-1 and TRBJ1-1, is DTAVSQTPKYLVTQMGNDKSIKCEQNLGHDTMYWYKQDSKKFLKIMFSYNNKELIINETVPNRFSPKSPDKAHLNLHINSLELGDSAVYFCASSQEGGPNTEAFFGQGTRLTVV.